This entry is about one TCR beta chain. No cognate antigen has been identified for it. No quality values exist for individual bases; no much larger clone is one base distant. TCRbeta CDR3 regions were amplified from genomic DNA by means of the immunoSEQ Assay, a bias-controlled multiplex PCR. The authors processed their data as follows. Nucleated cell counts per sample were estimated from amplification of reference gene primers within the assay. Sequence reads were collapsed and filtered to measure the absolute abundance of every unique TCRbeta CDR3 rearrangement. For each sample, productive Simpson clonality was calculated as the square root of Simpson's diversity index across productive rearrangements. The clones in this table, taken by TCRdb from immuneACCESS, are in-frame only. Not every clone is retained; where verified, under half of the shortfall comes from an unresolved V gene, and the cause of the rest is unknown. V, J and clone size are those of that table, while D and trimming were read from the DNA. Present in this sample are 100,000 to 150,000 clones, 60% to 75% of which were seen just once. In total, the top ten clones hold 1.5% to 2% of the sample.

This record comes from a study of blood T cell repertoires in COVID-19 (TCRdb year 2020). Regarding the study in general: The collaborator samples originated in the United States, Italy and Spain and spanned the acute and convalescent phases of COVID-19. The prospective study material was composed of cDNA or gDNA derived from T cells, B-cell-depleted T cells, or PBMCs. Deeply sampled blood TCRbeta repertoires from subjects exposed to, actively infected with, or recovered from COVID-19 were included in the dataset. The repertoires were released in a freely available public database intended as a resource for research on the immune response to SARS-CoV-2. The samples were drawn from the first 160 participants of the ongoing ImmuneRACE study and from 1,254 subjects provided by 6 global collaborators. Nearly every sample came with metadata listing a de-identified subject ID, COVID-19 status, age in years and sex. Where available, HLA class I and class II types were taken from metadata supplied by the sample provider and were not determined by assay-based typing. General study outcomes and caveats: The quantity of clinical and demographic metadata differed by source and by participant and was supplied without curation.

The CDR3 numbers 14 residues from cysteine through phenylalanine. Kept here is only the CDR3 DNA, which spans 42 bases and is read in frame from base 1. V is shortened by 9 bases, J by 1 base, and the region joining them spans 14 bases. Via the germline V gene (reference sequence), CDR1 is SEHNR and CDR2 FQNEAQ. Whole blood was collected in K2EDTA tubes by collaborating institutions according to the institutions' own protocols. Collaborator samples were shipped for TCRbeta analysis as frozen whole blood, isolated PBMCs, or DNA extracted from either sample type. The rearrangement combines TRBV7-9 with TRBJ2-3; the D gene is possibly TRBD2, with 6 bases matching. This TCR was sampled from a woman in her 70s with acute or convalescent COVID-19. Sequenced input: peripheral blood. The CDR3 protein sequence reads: CASLEGSGTDTQYF. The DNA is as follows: TGTGCCAGTTTGGAGGGAAGTGGCACAGATACGCAGTATTTT. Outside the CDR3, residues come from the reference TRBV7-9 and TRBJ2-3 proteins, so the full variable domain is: DTGVSQNPRHKITKRGQNVTFRCDPISEHNRLYWYRQTLGQGPEFLTYFQNEAQLEKSRLLSDRFSAERPKGSFSTLEIQRTEQGDSAMYLCASLEGSGTDTQYFGPGTRLTVL.